This T cell receptor (beta chain) was sequenced in a study of CD8+ T cells in alopecia areata. Study-wide results and limits: Relative to mice, TCR sharing across patients was less clear, a difference possibly HLA-related. Normal skin's resident alphabeta T cells are also sequenced in scalp samples. Higher clonality and more expanded CD8+ clones appeared in lesional than normal scalp.

cDNA serving as the sequencing template came from extracted, reverse transcribed RNA. Data came from immunoSEQ multiplex PCR; TCRdb stores just in-frame clones and leaves some out. Of over 150,000 clones in the sample, more than 50% were seen once. V was cut by 4 bases and J by 7 bases, with 18 bases left in between. Germline CDR1 reads SGHDT; CDR2 reads YYEEEE. This CDR3 is 15 amino acids long. This clone was recorded a few times. Antigen specificity is unknown. This sequence was found in a human donor in good health. Sequences were obtained from CD8+ T cells sorted from blood. The chain joins TRBV5-6 to TRBJ2-1, with a possible D match to TRBD2 (7 bases). CDR3 amino acids: CASSPEGGPLNEQFF. The CDR3 nucleotides read TGTGCCAGCAGCCCCGAGGGGGGGCCGCTTAATGAGCAGTTCTTC.